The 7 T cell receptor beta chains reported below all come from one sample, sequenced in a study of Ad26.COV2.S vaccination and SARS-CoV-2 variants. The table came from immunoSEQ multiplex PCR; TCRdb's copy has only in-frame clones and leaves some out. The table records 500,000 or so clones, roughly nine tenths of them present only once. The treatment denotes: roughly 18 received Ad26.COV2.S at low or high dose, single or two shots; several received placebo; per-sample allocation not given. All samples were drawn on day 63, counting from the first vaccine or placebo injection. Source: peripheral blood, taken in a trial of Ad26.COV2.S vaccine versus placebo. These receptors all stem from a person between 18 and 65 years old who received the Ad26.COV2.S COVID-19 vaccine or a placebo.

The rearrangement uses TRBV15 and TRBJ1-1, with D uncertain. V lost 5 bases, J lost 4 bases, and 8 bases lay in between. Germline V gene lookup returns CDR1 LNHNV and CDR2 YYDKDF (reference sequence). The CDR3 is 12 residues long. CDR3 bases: TGTGCCACCAGCTTCGGGAGCACTGAAGCTTTCTTT. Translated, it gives CATSFGSTEAFF.

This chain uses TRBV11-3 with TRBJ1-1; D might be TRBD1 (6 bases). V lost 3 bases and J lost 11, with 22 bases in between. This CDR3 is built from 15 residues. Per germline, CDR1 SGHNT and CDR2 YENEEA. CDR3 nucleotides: TGTGCCAGCAGCTTGCCCAGGGCAGGGGATAGTTTGGCTTTCTTT. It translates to CASSLPRAGDSLAFF.

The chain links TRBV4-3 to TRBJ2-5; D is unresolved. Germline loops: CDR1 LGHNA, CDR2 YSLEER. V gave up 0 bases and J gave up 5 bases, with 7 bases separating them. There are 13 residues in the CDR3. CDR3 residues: CASSQDLWETQYF. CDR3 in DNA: TGCGCCAGCAGCCAAGATCTTTGGGAGACCCAGTACTTC.

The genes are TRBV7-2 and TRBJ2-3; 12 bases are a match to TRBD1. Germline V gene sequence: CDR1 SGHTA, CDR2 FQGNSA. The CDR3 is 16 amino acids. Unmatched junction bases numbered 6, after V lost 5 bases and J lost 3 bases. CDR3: CASSPPGQGATDTQYF. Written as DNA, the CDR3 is TGTGCCAGCAGCCCTCCGGGACAGGGGGCAACAGATACGCAGTATTTT.

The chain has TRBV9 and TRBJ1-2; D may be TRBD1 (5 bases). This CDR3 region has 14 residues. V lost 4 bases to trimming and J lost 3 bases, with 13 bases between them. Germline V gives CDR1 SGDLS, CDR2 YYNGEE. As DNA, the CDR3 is TGTGCCAGCAGCACCACCCCGGGGGACTATGGCTACACCTTC. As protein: CASSTTPGDYGYTF.

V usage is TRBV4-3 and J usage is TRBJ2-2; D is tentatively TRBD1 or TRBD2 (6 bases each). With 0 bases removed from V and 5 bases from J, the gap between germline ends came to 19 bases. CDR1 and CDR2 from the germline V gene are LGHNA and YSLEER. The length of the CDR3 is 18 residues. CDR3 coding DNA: TGCGCCAGCAGCCAAGATGGATGGGGGGCTGGGGGGACCGGGGAGCTGTTTTTT. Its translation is CASSQDGWGAGGTGELFF.

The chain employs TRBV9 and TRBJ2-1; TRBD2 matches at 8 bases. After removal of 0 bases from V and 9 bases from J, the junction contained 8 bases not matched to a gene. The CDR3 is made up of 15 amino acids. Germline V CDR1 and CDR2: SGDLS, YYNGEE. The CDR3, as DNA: TGTGCCAGCAGCGTAGCGGGAGGGCCCTCTTTTGAGCAGTTCTTC. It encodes CASSVAGGPSFEQFF.